Below are 30 T cell receptor beta chains sequenced from a single sample in a study of blood T cell repertoires in COVID-19. TCRdb's copy holds only in-frame clones and misses some; the assay was immunoSEQ multiplex PCR. In the table there are roughly 400,000 clones, around 90% of which are singletons. The sample consisted of PBMCs or T cells enriched from blood (not recorded which). These receptors originate from a man between 18 and 29 years old who had recovered from COVID-19.

The chain employs TRBV4-1 and TRBJ2-1; 8 nucleotides agree with TRBD2. The ends lost 0 bases at V and 7 bases at J; junction bases unmatched: 8. The CDR3 totals 16 residues. CDR1 MGHRA and CDR2 YSYEKL come from the germline V gene. The CDR3 nucleotides read TGCGCCAGCAGCCAAGATGTGGCGGGGGGCTGGAATGAGCAGTTCTTC. Translation gives CASSQDVAGGWNEQFF.

The V gene is TRBV7-8, the J gene TRBJ2-1; D not resolved. The CDR3 loop spans 13 amino acids. Germline CDR1 SGHVS, CDR2 FQNEAQ. Trimming cost V 5 bases and J 0 bases, with 5 bases left between them. CDR3 residues: CASSRSSYNEQFF. Here the CDR3 DNA reads TGTGCCAGCAGCCGTAGCTCCTACAATGAGCAGTTCTTC.

The rearrangement joins TRBV5-5 to TRBJ1-6; 7 bases are shared with TRBD1. V lost 7 bases to trimming and J lost 7 bases; unmatched junction nucleotides: 8. The germline gives CDR1 SGHKS, CDR2 YYEKEE (reference sequence). This CDR3 spans 14 amino acids. Written as DNA, the CDR3 is TGTGCCAGCGCCCTGACAGGGAGAAATTCACCCCTCCACTTT. Its translation: CASALTGRNSPLHF.

This clone came up once. The chain joins TRBV7-2 to TRBJ1-1, with 8 bases that match TRBD1. This CDR3 has 14 amino acids. J gave up 5 bases and V 4 bases, and 6 bases lay outside the gene matches. Per the germline V gene, CDR1 is SGHTA and CDR2 is FQGNSA. CDR3 sequence reads: CASSSQGATTEAFF. For the CDR3, the DNA is TGTGCCAGCAGCTCTCAGGGGGCTACAACTGAAGCTTTCTTT.

The rearrangement links TRBV3-1 (or the pseudogene TRBV3-2) to TRBJ1-3; the D gene is possibly TRBD1 (6 bases). V lost 1 base to trimming and J lost 4 bases, with 11 bases between them. The CDR3 is 15 residues long. Germline loops: CDR1 LGHDT, CDR2 YNNKEL (reference sequence). CDR3 sequence: CASSQVDRWGNTIYF. As DNA, the CDR3 is TGTGCCAGCAGCCAAGTTGACAGGTGGGGAAACACCATATATTTT.

This chain uses TRBV14 with TRBJ2-2; 9 bases line up with TRBD2. This CDR3 is built from 16 residues. Germline CDR1 and CDR2: SGHDN and FVKESK. Trimming took 3 bases from V and 4 from J; bases not matched to a gene: 6. In nucleotides, the CDR3 is TGTGCCAGCAGCCAGCCTAGCGGGATAGGCACCGGGGAGCTGTTTTTT. Its protein product is CASSQPSGIGTGELFF.

V is TRBV6-5 and J is TRBJ1-2, with 7 bases lining up with TRBD1. The CDR3 is 14 amino acids. Germline V gene data show CDR1 as MNHEY and CDR2 as SVGAGI. J was trimmed by 7 bases and V by 7 bases; bases with no gene match: 12. The CDR3 coding sequence is TGTGCCAGCACCAGAGGGACAGCCACGCTTGGCTACACCTTC. Translation gives CASTRGTATLGYTF.

The chain is built from TRBV19 and TRBJ2-7, with D tentatively TRBD2 (5 bases). CDR1 is LNHDA, CDR2 SQIVND, per germline (reference sequence). Trimming left V 3 bases short and J 5 bases short, with 14 bases between. The CDR3 spans 14 residues. The CDR3 nucleotides read TGTGCCAGTAGTATTTCTGGAGGTCGGCACGAGCAGTACTTC. Translated: CASSISGGRHEQYF.

This chain links TRBV7-9 with TRBJ1-1; unclear D gene. Per germline, CDR1 SEHNR and CDR2 FQNEAQ (reference sequence). The germline V and J ends were trimmed by 4 bases and 3 bases, with 12 bases remaining between them. CDR3 length: 14 amino acids. This CDR3 reads CASSSRELDTEAFF. The CDR3, as DNA: TGTGCCAGCAGCTCAAGGGAGTTAGACACTGAAGCTTTCTTT.

The chain combines TRBV6-5 with TRBJ1-6, with D maybe TRBD1 (5 bases). CDR3 length: 15 amino acids. Trimming took off 6 bases at V and 8 bases at J, with 17 bases between the two ends. CDR1 and CDR2 (germline): MNHEY, SVGAGI. The CDR3 region has the DNA TGTGCCAGCAGCTATAAGAGGGACTCTTATTCACCCCTCCACTTT. It specifies CASSYKRDSYSPLHF.

The chain combines TRBV12-3 or TRBV12-4 with TRBJ1-2; D is ambiguous. V dropped 0 bases and J dropped 8 bases, with 10 bases sitting between them. This CDR3 is built from 13 residues. The CDR3 sequence is CASSLATSGGYTF. CDR3 nucleotide sequence: TGTGCCAGCAGTTTAGCTACCTCAGGAGGCTACACCTTC.

V gene TRBV6-1 combines with J gene TRBJ1-4; D gene unclear. V lost 2 bases and J lost 2, with 12 bases in between. CDR1 MNHNS and CDR2 SASEGT come from the germline V gene. This CDR3 contains 16 residues. The CDR3 reads CASSENSKATNEKLFF. CDR3 sequence (DNA): TGTGCCAGCAGTGAAAACAGCAAGGCCACTAATGAAAAACTGTTTTTT.

V gene TRBV11-2 combines with J gene TRBJ1-1; D not certain. V dropped 4 bases and J dropped 1 base, with 13 bases sitting between them. The CDR3 loop spans 15 amino acids. Per the germline V gene, CDR1 is SGHAT and CDR2 is FQNNGV. CDR3 sequence (DNA): TGTGCCAGCAGCTCTGAAACAACTAGGAACACTGAAGCTTTCTTT. Protein sequence: CASSSETTRNTEAFF.

CDR3 residues: CASSTGVAGTDTQYF. Written as DNA, the CDR3 is TGTGCCAGCTCAACAGGGGTGGCCGGCACAGATACGCAGTATTTT. The rearrangement joins TRBV18 to TRBJ2-3; 7 bases are a match to TRBD1. There are 15 residues in the CDR3. CDR1 is KGHSH, CDR2 LQKENI, per germline. The J segment lost 1 base and the V segment lost 5 bases, leaving 6 bases of the junction unmatched.

This chain links TRBV5-1 with TRBJ1-4, with D uncertain. Per the germline V gene, CDR1 is SGHRS and CDR2 is YFSETQ. The germline V and J ends were trimmed by 4 bases and 2 bases, with 12 bases remaining between them. The length of the CDR3 is 15 residues. CDR3 sequence reads: CASSEGGVTNEKLFF. CDR3 DNA sequence: TGCGCCAGCAGCGAGGGTGGGGTGACTAATGAAAAACTGTTTTTT.

The genes are TRBV11-2 and TRBJ1-2, with unresolved D. The V and J ends lost 3 bases and 5 bases respectively, with 10 bases between them. The CDR3 covers 13 residues. Germline V gene sequence: CDR1 SGHAT, CDR2 FQNNGV. CDR3 residues: CASSFSIFYGYTF. DNA of the CDR3: TGTGCCAGCAGCTTTAGTATATTTTATGGCTACACCTTC.

The gene calls are TRBV6-5 and TRBJ1-1; TRBD1 aligns across 8 bases. Per germline, CDR1 MNHEY and CDR2 SVGAGI. The CDR3 runs to 14 residues. The V segment lost 6 bases and the J segment 4 bases; nucleotides outside the gene matches: 7. The CDR3 loop is CASRQTGASTEAFF. As DNA, the CDR3 is TGTGCCAGCAGGCAGACAGGGGCGAGCACTGAAGCTTTCTTT.

The table lists this clone with a few counts. CDR3 region: CASSLLAGSGNTGELFF. In DNA form, the CDR3 reads TGCGCCAGCAGCTTGTTAGCGGGGTCCGGTAACACCGGGGAGCTGTTTTTT. This chain links TRBV5-1 with TRBJ2-2; 8 bases map to TRBD2. The CDR3 sequence is 17 residues long. Per germline, CDR1 SGHRS and CDR2 YFSETQ. Trimming cost V 1 base and J 2 bases; bases outside gene matches: 7.

J is TRBJ2-2 and V is TRBV3-1 (or the pseudogene TRBV3-2), with D possibly TRBD1 on 5 matching bases. Trimming took 4 bases from V and 1 from J, leaving 7 bases between them. Per germline, CDR1 LGHDT and CDR2 YNNKEL (reference sequence). CDR3 length: 14 amino acids. The CDR3 bases are TGTGCCAGCAGCCTGGGGCGGAACACCGGGGAGCTGTTTTTT. This sequence encodes CASSLGRNTGELFF.

The V call is TRBV27, the J call TRBJ1-5, with 7 bases identical to TRBD1. This CDR3 has 14 residues. V lost 3 bases to trimming and J lost 6 bases; unmatched junction nucleotides: 5. Germline values: CDR1 MNHEY, CDR2 SMNVEV (reference sequence). The CDR3: CASSLKGAGQPQHF. The CDR3 nucleotides read TGTGCCAGCAGTTTGAAGGGGGCGGGTCAGCCCCAGCATTTT.

This chain connects TRBV29-1 to TRBJ2-5, with D possibly TRBD2 on 7 matching bases. Deletions cut 5 bases from V and 4 bases from J, with 29 bases between. This CDR3 contains 18 residues. Germline values: CDR1 SQVTM, CDR2 ANQGSEA. CDR3 nucleotides: TGCAGCGTTAACCAGCGTGGGAGGGCCATAAAAGGGGGAGAGACCCAGTACTTC. Its translation is CSVNQRGRAIKGGETQYF.

The rearrangement links TRBV4-1 to TRBJ1-2; TRBD1 matches at 12 bases. CDR1 is MGHRA, CDR2 YSYEKL, per germline. The CDR3 has 15 residues. J was trimmed by 8 bases and V by 1 base; bases with no gene match: 5. CDR3 region: CASSQAGTGGIGYTF. The CDR3 bases are TGCGCCAGCAGCCAAGCCGGGACAGGGGGCATAGGCTACACCTTC.

V usage is TRBV5-6 and J usage is TRBJ1-4; 9 nucleotides line up with TRBD1. The J segment lost 8 bases and the V segment lost 4 bases, leaving 12 bases of the junction unmatched. The CDR3 spans 16 residues. Germline-derived CDR1 and CDR2 are SGHDT and YYEEEE. CDR3 nucleotides: TGTGCCAGCAGCCTTCATGGACAGGGGTACAGAGAAAAACTGTTTTTT. Its protein product is CASSLHGQGYREKLFF.

J is TRBJ1-5 and V is TRBV19; 8 positions agree with TRBD1. This CDR3 contains 16 residues. CDR1 LNHDA and CDR2 SQIVND come from the germline V gene (reference sequence). V lost 2 bases to trimming and J lost 3 bases; unmatched junction nucleotides: 6. The CDR3 nucleotides are TGTGCCAGTAGTATAACGGGACAGGCCTTCAATCAGCCCCAGCATTTT. It encodes CASSITGQAFNQPQHF.

The CDR3 DNA reads TGTGCCAGCAGTCCGGGACAGAACTATGGCTACACCTTC. This translates into CASSPGQNYGYTF. V and J are TRBV6-2 or TRBV6-3 and TRBJ1-2; 7 bases match TRBD1. CDR3 length equals 13 residues. Germline CDR1 MNHEY, CDR2 SVGEGT. The trim removed 5 bases at V and 2 bases at J, leaving 2 bases unmatched.

Regarding this clone: At the DNA level, this CDR3 is encoded by other sequences in the same sample as well. The J gene is TRBJ2-3, the V gene TRBV7-3, with D hard to call. This CDR3 region has 13 residues. Per the germline V gene, CDR1 is SGHTA and CDR2 is FQGTGA. V lost 2 bases and J lost 3, with 6 bases in between. CDR3 bases: TGTGCCAGCAGCTTAGCGGTTACAGATACGCAGTATTTT. Translating it yields CASSLAVTDTQYF.

The chain recombines TRBV28 with TRBJ2-7; 12 bases are shared with TRBD2. CDR3 size: 15 residues. Germline lookup yields CDR1 MDHEN and CDR2 SYDVKM. V shed 6 bases and J 5 bases; nucleotides not matched to a gene: 8. This chain's CDR3 is CASRPRLAGVHEQYF. CDR3 coding DNA: TGTGCCAGCAGGCCCCGACTAGCGGGAGTCCACGAGCAGTACTTC.

The chain employs TRBV6-1 and TRBJ1-5; possible D gene TRBD1, 6 bases. Germline values: CDR1 MNHNS, CDR2 SASEGT. CDR3 length equals 16 residues. V gave up 4 bases and J gave up 2 bases, with 15 bases separating them. This CDR3 is CASSVQGGPGNQPQHF. CDR3 nucleotide sequence: TGTGCCAGCAGTGTACAAGGGGGACCCGGCAATCAGCCCCAGCATTTT.

DNA for the CDR3: TGTGCCAGCAGCTTGGTTAGAGGAAACACCATATATTTT. Translating it yields CASSLVRGNTIYF. The rearrangement links TRBV5-8 to TRBJ1-3; D is uncertain. The germline V gene has CDR1 SGHTS and CDR2 YDEGEE. The V gene lost 0 bases and the J gene lost 4 bases, with 5 bases spanning the gap. CDR3 size: 13 residues.

The chain is built from TRBV2 and TRBJ2-1; 9 positions match TRBD2. This CDR3 has 14 amino acids. Germline CDR1 reads SNHLY; CDR2 reads FYNNEI. V lost 6 bases and J lost 15; bases outside the gene matches: 15. CDR3 DNA: TGTGCCAGCAGCAGCACCGGGACTAGCCCTTTTTGGTTCTTC. Protein sequence: CASSSTGTSPFWFF.